This T cell receptor beta chain is from a study of blood T cells in healthy people across ages. Whole-study results and caveats: Diversity was estimated from one million T cells, and these estimates were considered underestimates.

Points on this clonotype: As yet, its antigen is unknown. A read error may explain this, as a much larger clone is one base away.

A second roughly 7 to 12 cycle PCR used barcoded and J-beta primers. TCRdb passed the 5' RACE reads through MiXCR, listing each CDR3 protein once. The sample lists roughly 680,000 distinct CDR3 sequences, approximately 52% seen once, with roughly 12% in the top ten. Trimming cost V 6 bases and J 6 bases; bases outside gene matches: 11. The V gene's germline CDR1 is DFQATT and CDR2 SNEGSKA (reference sequence). The CDR3 totals 14 residues. This receptor was taken from a woman older than 75 in good health. The V and J genes are TRBV20-1 and TRBJ2-1; TRBD2 matches at 7 bases. The sequenced sample was blood. The CDR3, as DNA: TGCAGTGCGAGACATGTGGGGGGGACCAATGAGCAGTTCTTC. Amino acid sequence: CSARHVGGTNEQFF.